A selection of T cell receptor beta chains follows, all from one sample in a study of monozygotic twins with cystic fibrosis. Only in-frame clones appear in the TCRdb table, and some are missing; sequencing was by immunoSEQ multiplex PCR. This table has around 27,000 clones, around 96% appearing once. Sequencing was done on a sample of blood. The receptors here all came from a girl aged 2 to 9 with cystic fibrosis. Each CDR3 is given without its conserved first and last residue. The D gene is left open where the match is weak.

TRBD1,11,TRBV6-6,TRBJ1-5,ASSSQGNQPQH
.,9,TRBV27,TRBJ2-3,ASSFGDTQY
TRBD1,14,TRBV7-8,TRBJ2-7,ASSFTGARLSYEQY
TRBD2,13,TRBV7-3,TRBJ2-3,ASSPTRGGTDTQY
TRBD1,14,TRBV13,TRBJ2-1,ASSRGSGQGIHEQF
TRBD2,15,TRBV10-3,TRBJ2-7,AISEPGGTSAYYEQY
TRBD1,14,TRBV18,TRBJ2-7,ASCHLIGTAAYEQY
.,11,TRBV5-1,TRBJ2-5,ASSLGRGETQY
.,12,TRBV9,TRBJ2-7,ASSRWSPGYEQY
.,13,TRBV10-3,TRBJ1-5,AIRAGPGGNQPQH
.,11,TRBV29-1,TRBJ2-7,SVEEGRGYEQY
.,12,TRBV2,TRBJ2-7,ASSAEQLNYEQY
.,12,TRBV7-8,TRBJ2-3,ASSTRDRTDTQY
TRBD2,13,TRBV19,TRBJ2-5,ASSGEGLAAETQY
.,11,TRBV7-9,TRBJ2-3,ASSSLDTDTQY
.,9,TRBV2,TRBJ2-1,ASSERGEQF
TRBD1,12,TRBV9,TRBJ2-1,ASSPGQNYNEQF
.,12,TRBV5-1,TRBJ1-4,ASSLGLEGEKLF
TRBD2,17,TRBV28,TRBJ2-4,ASSFPGLAGGPSKNIQY
.,13,TRBV10-3,TRBJ2-1,AISGGSRWDNEQF
.,13,TRBV5-1,TRBJ2-7,ASSLAGTASYEQY
.,11,TRBV7-2,TRBJ1-5,ASRGRGNQPQH
TRBD1,13,TRBV6-5,TRBJ1-3,ASSYSGGVGNTIY
TRBD2,17,TRBV14,TRBJ2-2,ASSLGASGRALNTGELF
.,8,TRBV7-9,TRBJ2-7,ASGGDEQY
.,9,TRBV30,TRBJ2-7,AWSLMGEQY
.,10,TRBV5-6,TRBJ2-2,ASSLVIGELF